The 18 T cell receptor beta chains below all came from one sample that was sequenced in a study of blood T cell repertoires in COVID-19. Some clones are missing from TCRdb's copy, which holds only in-frame ones; the method was immunoSEQ multiplex PCR. Counted here are about 90,000 clones, approximately 77% occurring once; the ten biggest clones make up 9.8%. The sample taken for sequencing was peripheral blood. The receptors were gathered from a woman older than 75 with acute or convalescent COVID-19.

J is TRBJ2-2 and V is TRBV19, with 9 bases matching TRBD2. The CDR3 length is 16 residues. Trimming removed 1 base from V and 7 bases from J; junction bases left unmatched: 7. Germline lookup yields CDR1 LNHDA and CDR2 SQIVND (reference sequence). The CDR3 DNA reads TGTGCCAGTAGTATAGTCGGCGGGAGGGCCGACGGGGAGCTGTTTTTT. It yields the protein CASSIVGGRADGELFF.

This rearrangement joins TRBV7-9 to TRBJ1-2, with D unresolved. This CDR3 is built from 12 residues. Germline V gene sequence: CDR1 SEHNR, CDR2 FQNEAQ (reference sequence). Deletions cut 8 bases from V and 4 bases from J, with 11 bases between. CDR3 DNA: TGTGCCAGCGCGGGGTCGGGCTATGGCTACACCTTC. This translates into CASAGSGYGYTF.

The chain couples TRBV5-1 to TRBJ1-3; D not certain. CDR1 is SGHRS and CDR2 is YFSETQ in the germline V gene. The ends were cut back, 0 bases at V and 0 bases at J, with 7 bases in the middle. CDR3 length equals 15 residues. The CDR3 here is CASSLVPYSGNTIYF. Written as DNA, the CDR3 is TGCGCCAGCAGCTTGGTTCCGTACTCTGGAAACACCATATATTTT.

The chain combines TRBV5-1 with TRBJ2-7, with no clear D. V was clipped by 3 bases and J by 4 bases, with 8 bases between them. This CDR3 has 12 residues. CDR1 and CDR2 from the germline V gene are SGHRS and YFSETQ. CDR3 in amino acids: CASSSSLYEQYF. CDR3 sequence (DNA): TGCGCCAGCAGCTCATCCCTATACGAGCAGTACTTC.

This clone has more than one count but fewer than ten. The chain has TRBV29-1 and TRBJ1-1; D gene uncertain. The germline gives CDR1 SQVTM, CDR2 ANQGSEA. The V end was cut by 4 bases, the J end by 4 bases, with 10 bases between. The CDR3 has 12 amino acids. This CDR3 reads CSVVGWSTEAFF. The CDR3 DNA reads as TGCAGCGTTGTCGGATGGAGCACTGAAGCTTTCTTT.

The chain carries TRBV18 and TRBJ2-5; 7 nucleotides agree with TRBD1. Germline V gene data show CDR1 as KGHSH and CDR2 as LQKENI. Trimming removed 4 bases from V and 1 base from J; junction bases left unmatched: 0. This CDR3 region has 13 residues. The CDR3 is CASSRTGQETQYF. For the CDR3, the DNA is TGTGCCAGCTCACGGACAGGCCAAGAGACCCAGTACTTC.

The genes are TRBV4-2 and TRBJ2-5, with a possible D match to TRBD2 (5 bases). The CDR3 loop spans 13 amino acids. Trimming shortened V by 2 bases and J by 4 bases, and 8 bases separated the two germline ends. Germline assignment: CDR1 LGHNA and CDR2 YNFKEQ. The CDR3 loop is CASSQREGETQYF. The DNA of the CDR3 is TGTGCCAGCAGCCAACGGGAAGGAGAGACCCAGTACTTC.

In its sample, this clone was seen a few times. The chain carries TRBV19 and TRBJ1-2; perhaps TRBD1 as D (5 bases). The CDR3 covers 16 residues. V shed 5 bases and J shed 2 bases, with 18 bases lying between them. Germline values: CDR1 LNHDA, CDR2 SQIVND (reference sequence). CDR3 coding DNA: TGTGCCAGTAGTCCCACGGGAGGGGTGAAGAACTATGGCTACACCTTC. Its protein product is CASSPTGGVKNYGYTF.

The chain uses TRBV5-1 and TRBJ2-2, with TRBD1 as a possible D gene (5 bases). The CDR3 is made up of 13 amino acids. Trimming shortened V by 5 bases and J by 2 bases, and 7 bases separated the two germline ends. Per the germline V gene, CDR1 is SGHRS and CDR2 is YFSETQ. The CDR3 nucleotides read TGCGCCAGCAGACAGGAAAACACCGGGGAGCTGTTTTTT. The encoded protein is CASRQENTGELFF. Looking up the rest from reference TRBV5-1 and TRBJ2-2 gives the full variable domain: KAGVTQTPRYLIKTRGQQVTLSCSPISGHRSVSWYQQTPGQGLQFLFEYFSETQRNKGNFPGRFSGRQFSNSRSEMNVSTLELGDSALYLCASRQENTGELFFGEGSRLTVL.

The genes are TRBV30 and TRBJ1-1; TRBD1 is a possible D gene (5 bases). V lost 0 bases, J lost 8 bases, and 10 bases lay in between. The CDR3 sequence is 12 residues long. CDR1 and CDR2 (germline): GTSNPN, SVGIG (reference sequence). In DNA form, the CDR3 reads TGTGCCTGGAGTGTATTGGCAGGGGAAGCTTTCTTT. It codes for CAWSVLAGEAFF.

The genes are TRBV5-4 and TRBJ2-5; 11 nucleotides agree with TRBD2. The CDR3 runs to 17 residues. CDR1 is SGHNT and CDR2 is YYREEE in the germline V gene (reference sequence). Trimming at V came to 2 bases and at J to 5 bases, leaving 11 bases not matched to a gene. The CDR3 coding sequence is TGTGCCAGCAGCTTTGGTAGCGGGGGGGCCTATACGGAGACCCAGTACTTC. Translating it yields CASSFGSGGAYTETQYF.

V and J are TRBV7-9 and TRBJ2-5; 13 bases fit TRBD2. From germline, CDR1 is SEHNR and CDR2 FQNEAQ (reference sequence). J was trimmed by 2 bases and V by 5 bases; bases with no gene match: 5. The CDR3 has 16 residues. In DNA form, the CDR3 reads TGTGCCAGCAGCCCCCCGGGACTAGCGGGACAAGAGACCCAGTACTTC. It codes for CASSPPGLAGQETQYF.

This chain connects TRBV19 to TRBJ1-5; 7 bases fit TRBD1. Losses at the gene ends were 7 bases for V and 7 bases for J; bases not matched to a gene: 19. Germline CDR1 is LNHDA and CDR2 is SQIVND (reference sequence). This CDR3 is 17 amino acids long. This chain's CDR3 is CASTPGDSSVERQPQHF. DNA of the CDR3: TGTGCCAGTACCCCTGGGGACAGTTCCGTAGAACGGCAGCCCCAGCATTTT.

The chain has TRBV28 and TRBJ2-7, with 9 bases aligning to TRBD1. The germline CDR1 and CDR2 sequences are MDHEN and SYDVKM. This CDR3 spans 12 amino acids. Losses at the gene ends were 11 bases for V and 3 bases for J; bases not matched to a gene: 5. The CDR3 bases are TGTGCCGGACAGGGGAATGGCTACGAGCAGTACTTC. Protein: CAGQGNGYEQYF. Full variable domain (rest looked up from reference TRBV28 and TRBJ2-7): DVKVTQSSRYLVKRTGEKVFLECVQDMDHENMFWYRQDPGLGLRLIYFSYDVKMKEKGDIPEGYSVSREKKERFSLILESASTNQTSMYLCAGQGNGYEQYFGPGTRLTVT.

This clone was counted only a few times. The chain uses TRBV3-1 (or the pseudogene TRBV3-2) and TRBJ2-1, with D perhaps TRBD2 (6 bases). Germline V gene data show CDR1 as LGHDT and CDR2 as YNNKEL (reference sequence). CDR3 length: 14 residues. Between the trimmed V and J ends, which lost 4 bases and 7 bases, there was a span of 14 bases. CDR3 DNA sequence: TGTGCCAGCAGCCCTTGGAGGGTAAGGAATGAGCAGTTCTTC. Amino acids: CASSPWRVRNEQFF.

The count of this clone is one. The V gene is TRBV29-1, the J gene TRBJ2-1, with 10 nucleotides matching TRBD1. V was pared by 4 bases and J by 7 bases, with 7 bases of the junction left unmatched. Germline loops: CDR1 SQVTM, CDR2 ANQGSEA. The CDR3 contains 14 residues. The chain's CDR3 is CSVGGTGAGNEQFF. As DNA, the CDR3 is TGCAGCGTTGGAGGGACAGGGGCTGGAAATGAGCAGTTCTTC.

This chain links TRBV2 with TRBJ1-2; D is undetermined. CDR1 is SNHLY, CDR2 FYNNEI, per germline. V was trimmed by 7 bases and J by 4 bases, leaving 19 bases between them. The CDR3 contains 15 residues. CDR3 DNA: TGTGCCAGCACCCAAACGGCGGCAGTCACCTATGGCTACACCTTC. Amino acid sequence: CASTQTAAVTYGYTF.

CDR3 sequence (DNA): TGTGCCAGCTCACCCGGGGTTAGCACAGATACGCAGTATTTT. This sequence encodes CASSPGVSTDTQYF. The chain employs TRBV18 and TRBJ2-3; D is perhaps TRBD2 (5 bases). Per the germline V gene, CDR1 is KGHSH and CDR2 is LQKENI. CDR3 length: 14 amino acids. V was pared by 3 bases and J by 0 bases, with 7 bases between.